The 32 T cell receptor beta chains given below trace back to one sample, sequenced in a study of cytomegalovirus exposure and HLA in healthy donors (dated by TCRdb to 2017 to 2019). The method was the immunoSEQ multiplex PCR assay. For the multiplex PCR, a mixture combining 60 forward primers for TCR Vbeta segments and 13 reverse primers for TCR Jbeta segments was used. Drawn from immuneACCESS, this table holds only the in-frame rearrangements with V and J called that TCRdb kept. Clones are partly lost; checked studies trace under half to an unresolved V gene and leave the rest unexplained. Counted in this sample were approximately 120,000 clones; less than 85% of them appeared once. About 1.2% of the sample is in the top ten clones. Input material: PBMCs. These receptor sequences come from a female donor in good health and CMV-seronegative.

J is TRBJ2-1 and V is TRBV9; 12 nucleotides agree with TRBD2. Germline CDR1 SGDLS, CDR2 YYNGEE. The CDR3 has 16 amino acids. The junction had 10 bases not matched to a gene; V was cut back by 4 bases and J by 8 bases. This CDR3 is CASSPSRTSGNHEQFF. CDR3 coding DNA: TGTGCCAGCAGCCCATCTAGGACTAGCGGGAACCATGAGCAGTTCTTC.

The gene calls are TRBV10-3 and TRBJ1-3; no firm D call. The germline CDR1 and CDR2 sequences are ENHRY and SYGVKD. The CDR3 has 12 residues. V was trimmed by 6 bases and J by 3 bases, leaving 6 bases between them. The CDR3 DNA sequence: TGTGCCATCAGAGCGGATGGAAACACCATATATTTT. Protein: CAIRADGNTIYF.

The rearrangement joins TRBV30 to TRBJ2-7; 9 nucleotides align to TRBD1. The CDR3 runs 15 residues. Germline CDR1 and CDR2: GTSNPN and SVGIG (reference sequence). With V trimmed by 4 bases and J by 3 bases, 10 bases remained unmatched. The CDR3, as DNA: TGTGCCTGGAACAGGGGGCGGTTCTCAGGCTACGAGCAGTACTTC. Its protein is CAWNRGRFSGYEQYF.

This clone was seen more than once but under ten times. The chain has TRBV18 and TRBJ2-7, with 8 bases identical to TRBD1. Germline CDR1 is KGHSH and CDR2 is LQKENI. CDR3 size: 14 residues. The V and J ends lost 6 bases and 2 bases, in that order; junction bases with no gene match: 6. This CDR3 is CASSQGAQTYEQYF. The DNA for the CDR3 is TGTGCCAGCTCTCAGGGGGCGCAGACCTACGAGCAGTACTTC. Complete variable domain (other parts from reference TRBV18 and TRBJ2-7): NAGVMQNPRHLVRRRGQEARLRCSPMKGHSHVYWYRQLPEEGLKFMVYLQKENIIDESGMPKERFSAEFPKEGPSILRIQQVVRGDSAAYFCASSQGAQTYEQYFGPGTRLTVT.

This chain joins TRBV4-1 and TRBJ2-5; D perhaps matches TRBD2 (7 bases). Trimming shortened V by 9 bases and J by 5 bases, and 16 bases separated the two germline ends. The length of the CDR3 is 13 residues. In germline, CDR1 is MGHRA, CDR2 YSYEKL. The chain's CDR3 is CASSLGGRETQYF. Here the CDR3 DNA reads TGCGCCAGTTCGCTGGGGGGGCGGGAGACCCAGTACTTC.

This chain uses TRBV15 with TRBJ1-4, with D tentatively TRBD1 (5 bases). The CDR3 sequence is 14 residues long. Germline CDR1 is LNHNV and CDR2 is YYDKDF (reference sequence). V lost 1 base and J 8 bases, leaving 11 bases between the germline ends. CDR3 nucleotide sequence: TGTGCCACCAGCAGAGTGCAGGGAGGGGAAAAACTGTTTTTT. It is translated as CATSRVQGGEKLFF.

This clone was seen a few times. This sequence joins TRBV7-6 and TRBJ2-5; no reliable D call. The CDR3 contains 13 residues. In germline, CDR1 is SGHVS, CDR2 FNYEAQ. V was pared by 3 bases and J by 4 bases, with 9 bases between. Here the CDR3 reads CASSLFSLETQYF. The CDR3 DNA reads as TGTGCCAGCAGCTTGTTTTCTCTAGAGACCCAGTACTTC. The full variable domain, with the rest looked up from reference TRBV7-6 and TRBJ2-5, is GAGVSQSPRYKVTKRGQDVALRCDPISGHVSLYWYRQALGQGPEFLTYFNYEAQQDKSGLPNDRFSAERPEGSISTLTIQRTEQRDSAMYRCASSLFSLETQYFGPGTRLLVL.

The chain carries TRBV2 and TRBJ1-6, with 9 bases identical to TRBD1. The CDR3 is made up of 13 amino acids. V lost 8 bases, J lost 10 bases, and 6 bases stayed unmatched. From germline, CDR1 is SNHLY and CDR2 FYNNEI. The CDR3 is CASEGQGRSPLHF. CDR3 DNA: TGTGCCAGCGAGGGACAGGGAAGATCACCCCTCCACTTT.

The CDR3 here is CASSEGLRSYEQYF. The CDR3 bases are TGTGCCAGCAGTGAGGGGCTTAGGTCCTACGAGCAGTACTTC. The chain couples TRBV2 to TRBJ2-7; TRBD1 is a possible D gene (5 bases). Trimming left V 3 bases short and J 1 base short, with 10 bases between. In germline, CDR1 is SNHLY, CDR2 FYNNEI. The CDR3 is made up of 14 amino acids.

This clone appeared a single time. The chain links TRBV30 to TRBJ1-2; TRBD1 agrees at 12 bases. The length of the CDR3 is 12 residues. Germline trimming cut 8 bases from V and 10 bases from J; bases unmatched to any gene: 8. CDR1 and CDR2 from the germline V gene are GTSNPN and SVGIG (reference sequence). The CDR3 DNA follows: TGTGCCCTCCACCGGGACAGGGGGCCCTACACCTTC. It translates to CALHRDRGPYTF.

This chain joins TRBV6-1 and TRBJ2-5, with 8 bases identical to TRBD1. V lost 2 bases to trimming and J lost 5 bases; unmatched junction nucleotides: 7. Germline V lookup: CDR1 MNHNS, CDR2 SASEGT. This CDR3 is 15 amino acids long. The CDR3 protein is CASSENQGAVETQYF. CDR3 nucleotides: TGTGCCAGCAGTGAAAATCAGGGGGCAGTTGAGACCCAGTACTTC.

Comments on this clone: An end of the junction does not agree with germline; a read error may underlie this. Written as DNA, the CDR3 is TGTGCCAGCAGGACAGGGGGCTCTGGGGCCAACGGCCTGACTTTC. Translating gives CASRTGGSGANGLTF. The rearrangement uses TRBV28 and TRBJ2-6; 10 bases line up with TRBD1. The CDR3 length is 15 residues. Germline lookup yields CDR1 MDHEN and CDR2 SYDVKM.

This clone was seen a few times. The CDR3 DNA follows: TGTGCCAGCAGCCAATCCCGGACTAGCGGCCTTAGCACAGATACGCAGTATTTT. This encodes CASSQSRTSGLSTDTQYF. The V and J genes are TRBV7-9 and TRBJ2-3; 10 positions match TRBD2. From germline, CDR1 is SEHNR and CDR2 FQNEAQ (reference sequence). J was trimmed by 0 bases and V by 5 bases; bases with no gene match: 11. The CDR3 loop spans 18 amino acids.

This clone was picked up a small number of times. The chain couples TRBV7-9 to TRBJ2-7, with D tentatively TRBD1 (5 bases). The V end lost 8 bases, the J end lost 3 bases, and 11 bases lay between the germline ends. There are 12 residues in the CDR3. CDR1 is SEHNR and CDR2 is FQNEAQ in the germline V gene (reference sequence). CDR3: CASSHRNYEQYF. Here the CDR3 DNA reads TGTGCCAGCTCTCACAGGAACTACGAGCAGTACTTC.

The chain links TRBV5-4 to TRBJ1-2, with TRBD1 matching 9 bases. The V and J ends lost 0 bases and 8 bases, in that order; junction bases with no gene match: 8. This CDR3 has 15 residues. The germline CDR1 and CDR2 sequences are SGHNT and YYREEE (reference sequence). The CDR3 region is CASSLVLGQGSGYTF. The CDR3 DNA sequence: TGTGCCAGCAGCTTGGTTTTGGGACAGGGCTCCGGCTACACCTTC.

This sequence joins TRBV6-5 and TRBJ2-5, with a weak D call TRBD1 (6 bases). The germline V gene encodes CDR1 MNHEY and CDR2 SVGAGI. V lost 4 bases to trimming and J lost 4 bases, with 19 bases between them. The CDR3 has 16 residues. In DNA form, the CDR3 reads TGTGCCAGCAGTTCCACTTCCGTAACAGGGATAGAGACCCAGTACTTC. It encodes CASSSTSVTGIETQYF.

The V gene is TRBV9, the J gene TRBJ1-3; perhaps TRBD1 as D (6 bases). Germline V gene sequence: CDR1 SGDLS, CDR2 YYNGEE. V dropped 4 bases and J dropped 0 bases, with 17 bases sitting between them. The CDR3 spans 17 residues. CDR3 loop: CASSTRDIQRSGNTIYF. In DNA, the CDR3 is TGTGCCAGCAGCACCCGGGACATCCAACGCTCTGGAAACACCATATATTTT. Drawing the rest from reference TRBV9 and TRBJ1-3, the complete variable domain is DSGVTQTPKHLITATGQRVTLRCSPRSGDLSVYWYQQSLDQGLQFLIQYYNGEERAKGNILERFSAQQFPDLHSELNLSSLELGDSALYFCASSTRDIQRSGNTIYFGEGSWLTVV.

The V and J genes are TRBV6-1 and TRBJ2-3, with 13 bases lining up with TRBD2. Germline CDR1 MNHNS, CDR2 SASEGT. The CDR3 is made up of 15 amino acids. The J segment lost 5 bases and the V segment lost 6 bases, leaving 5 bases of the junction unmatched. The DNA for the CDR3 is TGTGCCAGCAGCCAGACTAGCGGGGGGAGAGATACGCAGTATTTT. It is translated as CASSQTSGGRDTQYF.

J is TRBJ1-6 and V is TRBV7-9; tentatively, D is TRBD1 (5 bases). V was trimmed by 1 base and J by 11 bases, leaving 9 bases between them. This CDR3 is 13 amino acids long. Per germline, CDR1 SEHNR and CDR2 FQNEAQ (reference sequence). DNA of the CDR3: TGTGCCAGCAGCTTAGATAGGACAACACCCCTCCACTTT. Translated, it gives CASSLDRTTPLHF.

The V gene is TRBV30, the J gene TRBJ1-1; D unresolved. The germline CDR1 and CDR2 sequences are GTSNPN and SVGIG (reference sequence). This CDR3 region has 14 residues. V lost 4 bases, J lost 1 base, and 13 bases lay in between. The CDR3, as DNA: TGTGCCTGGACCGCCGGGGTAACGAACACTGAAGCTTTCTTT. Amino acids: CAWTAGVTNTEAFF.

The genes are TRBV27 and TRBJ2-5, with 9 bases lining up with TRBD1. TRBJ2-7 explains the end of the DNA better; the J call may be wrong. CDR1 MNHEY and CDR2 SMNVEV come from the germline V gene (reference sequence). This CDR3 contains 14 residues. The CDR3 nucleotides read TGTGCCAGCAGTCCCCGGGACAGGGCCTACGAGCAGTACTTC. It is translated as CASSPRDRAYEQYF.

The chain has TRBV5-6 and TRBJ1-1; TRBD1 aligns across 7 bases. Trimming at V came to 6 bases and at J to 6 bases, leaving 17 bases not matched to a gene. Per germline, CDR1 SGHDT and CDR2 YYEEEE. The CDR3 covers 16 residues. CDR3 amino acids: CASNMIGRQGISEAFF. The CDR3 coding sequence is TGTGCCAGCAATATGATAGGGAGACAGGGAATATCTGAAGCTTTCTTT.

The chain recombines TRBV7-8 with TRBJ1-1, with TRBD1 as a possible D gene (5 bases). Germline loops: CDR1 SGHVS, CDR2 FQNEAQ. V shed 4 bases and J shed 4 bases, with 10 bases lying between them. The CDR3 has 13 amino acids. The CDR3 DNA is TGTGCCAGCAGCTCGACAGCTTTCACTGAAGCTTTCTTT. Protein product: CASSSTAFTEAFF.

The J gene is TRBJ2-7, the V gene TRBV9; D perhaps matches TRBD1 (5 bases). The V end lost 0 bases, the J end lost 0 bases, and 10 bases lay between the germline ends. The CDR3 totals 15 residues. Germline V lookup: CDR1 SGDLS, CDR2 YYNGEE. Here the CDR3 reads CASSVGAGYSYEQYF. CDR3 bases: TGTGCCAGCAGCGTAGGGGCAGGGTACTCCTACGAGCAGTACTTC.

A remark on this clone: At the DNA level, this CDR3 is encoded by other sequences in the same sample as well. The chain uses TRBV5-1 and TRBJ1-1; tentative D call: TRBD1 (6 bases). The CDR3 loop spans 14 amino acids. From germline, CDR1 is SGHRS and CDR2 YFSETQ. V was trimmed by 4 bases and J by 8 bases, leaving 18 bases between them. This CDR3 reads CASSQTGNRDEAFF. The CDR3 coding sequence is TGCGCCAGCAGCCAAACAGGGAATCGTGACGAAGCTTTCTTT.

This clone showed up just once. The rearrangement uses TRBV2 and TRBJ1-5; D is unresolved. V lost 7 bases and J lost 3, with 10 bases in between. The length of the CDR3 is 13 residues. The V gene's germline CDR1 is SNHLY and CDR2 FYNNEI. CDR3 nucleotide sequence: TGTGCCAGCACCGGGGATCTCAATCAGCCCCAGCATTTT. Its protein is CASTGDLNQPQHF.

The V and J genes are TRBV9 and TRBJ2-7; weak D call: TRBD2 (5 bases). V lost 3 bases, J lost 4 bases, and 11 bases lay in between. CDR3 length: 13 residues. From germline, CDR1 is SGDLS and CDR2 YYNGEE. The chain's CDR3 is CASSGYTGYEQYF. CDR3 coding DNA: TGTGCCAGCAGCGGCTACACGGGGTACGAGCAGTACTTC.

The CDR3 here is CASSPGTDSYEQYF. The CDR3 DNA is TGTGCCAGCTCGCCCGGGACAGATTCCTACGAGCAGTACTTC. This chain joins TRBV18 and TRBJ2-7, with 7 bases lining up with TRBD1. Trimming at V came to 6 bases and at J to 1 base, leaving 6 bases not matched to a gene. This CDR3 contains 14 residues. In germline, CDR1 is KGHSH, CDR2 LQKENI.

The J gene is TRBJ1-1, the V gene TRBV19, with 9 bases identical to TRBD1. Germline lookup yields CDR1 LNHDA and CDR2 SQIVND (reference sequence). This CDR3 is 17 amino acids long. The V gene end was trimmed by 1 base and the J gene end by 7 bases; junction bases not matched to a gene: 13. CDR3 DNA sequence: TGTGCCAGTAGTATAGTCCCCGGGACAGGGAGGTACGATGAAGCTTTCTTT. This gives the protein CASSIVPGTGRYDEAFF.

This clone was detected a few times. The chain is built from TRBV5-5 and TRBJ2-1; 14 positions match TRBD2. The J segment lost 7 bases and the V segment lost 0 bases, leaving 15 bases of the junction unmatched. CDR1 and CDR2 (germline): SGHKS, YYEKEE (reference sequence). The CDR3 is 20 amino acids. Here the CDR3 DNA reads TGTGCCAGCAGCTTGGGGGGAAATCTAAGACTAGCGGGAGGGGGAAATGAGCAGTTCTTC. It codes for CASSLGGNLRLAGGGNEQFF.

The table lists this clone with a count of one. The chain's CDR3 is CSVQTSGSTDTQYF. The CDR3 nucleotides read TGCAGCGTTCAAACTAGCGGGAGCACAGATACGCAGTATTTT. This chain uses TRBV29-1 with TRBJ2-3; 9 bases align to TRBD2. CDR3 length equals 14 residues. Germline CDR1 is SQVTM and CDR2 is ANQGSEA. V lost 5 bases to trimming and J lost 0 bases; unmatched junction nucleotides: 3.

The chain combines TRBV10-2 with TRBJ2-1; 9 nucleotides line up with TRBD2. The V gene's germline CDR1 is WSHSY and CDR2 SAAADI. V was pared by 3 bases and J by 3 bases, with 3 bases of the junction left unmatched. The CDR3 sequence is 15 residues long. The CDR3 bases are TGCGCCAGCAGTGAATCGACTAGCGGCTACAATGAGCAGTTCTTC. Its translation: CASSESTSGYNEQFF.